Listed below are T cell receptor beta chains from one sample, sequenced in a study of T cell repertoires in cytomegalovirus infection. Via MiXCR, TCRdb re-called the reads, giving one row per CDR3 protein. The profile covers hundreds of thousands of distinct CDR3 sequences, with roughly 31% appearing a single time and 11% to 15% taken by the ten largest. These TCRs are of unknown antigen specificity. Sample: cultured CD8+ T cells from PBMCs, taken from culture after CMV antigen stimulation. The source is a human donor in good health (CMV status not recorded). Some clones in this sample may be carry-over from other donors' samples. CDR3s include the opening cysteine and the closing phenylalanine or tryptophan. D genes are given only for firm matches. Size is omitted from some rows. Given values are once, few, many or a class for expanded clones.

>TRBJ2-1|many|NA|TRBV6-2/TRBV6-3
TGTGCCAGCAGTTACTCGGGCAGACTTGATTTCAATGAGCAGTTCTTC
CASSYSGRLDFNEQFF
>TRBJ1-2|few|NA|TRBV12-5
TGTGCTAGTGGTTCGCGACTGCGCCAAGGGTATGGCTACACCTTC
CASGSRLRQGYGYTF
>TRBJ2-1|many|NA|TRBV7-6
TGTGCCAGCAGCTTAGATGGGGGTTCCTACAATGAGCAGTTCTTC
CASSLDGGSYNEQFF
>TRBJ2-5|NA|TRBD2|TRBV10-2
TGCGCCAGCACCCGGACTAGCGCTTTGGAGACCCAGTACTTC
CASTRTSALETQYF
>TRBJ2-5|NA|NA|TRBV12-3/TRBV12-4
TGTGCCAGCAGTTCGGCTGGGGGCCGGGGAGAGACCCAGTACTTC
CASSSAGGRGETQYF
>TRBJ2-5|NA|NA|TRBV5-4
TGTGCCAGCAGCTCCATGACAGAAGAGACCCAGTACTTC
CASSSMTEETQYF
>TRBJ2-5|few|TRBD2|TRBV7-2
TGTGCCAGCAGCTTAGGGGCTGGTTGGACTAGCGGGGGAACCCAAGAGACCCAGTACTTC
CASSLGAGWTSGGTQETQYF
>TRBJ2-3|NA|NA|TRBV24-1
TGTGCCACGAGTACCTCTAGCACAGATACGCAGTATTTT
CATSTSSTDTQYF
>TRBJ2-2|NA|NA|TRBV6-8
TGTGCCAGCAGCGAGGAGGAGCCGAACACCGGGGAGCTGTTTTTT
CASSEEEPNTGELFF
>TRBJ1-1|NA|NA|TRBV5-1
TGCGCCAGCAGCTCACTCGCGACAGCGAACACTGAAGCTTTCTTT
CASSSLATANTEAFF
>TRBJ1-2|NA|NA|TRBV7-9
TGTGCCAGCAGCTTAGCGGGCGTTGGGCCTACCTATGGCTACACCTTC
CASSLAGVGPTYGYTF
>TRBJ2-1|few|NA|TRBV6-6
TGTGCCAGCAGTTTATACAGAGACAATGAGCAGTTCTTC
CASSLYRDNEQFF
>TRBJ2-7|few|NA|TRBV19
TGTGCCAGTAGTATGGTAGCGCTTACCTACGAGCAGTACTTC
CASSMVALTYEQYF
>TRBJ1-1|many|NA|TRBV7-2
TGTGCCAGCAGCTCCTGGGCGACCACTGAAGCTTTCTTT
CASSSWATTEAFF
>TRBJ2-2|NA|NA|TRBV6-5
TGTGCCAGCAGTTACGGGGGCAACGGGGAGCTGTTTTTT
CASSYGGNGELFF
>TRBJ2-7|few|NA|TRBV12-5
TGTGCTAGTGGTCCTTACAGGCCTTCCTACGAGCAGTACTTC
CASGPYRPSYEQYF
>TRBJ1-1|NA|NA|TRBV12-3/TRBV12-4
TGTGCCAGCAGTTTCTTAGGAGGTTGGAACACTGAAGCTTTCTTT
CASSFLGGWNTEAFF
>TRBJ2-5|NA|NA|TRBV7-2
TGTGCCAGCAACCAAAATCAGGGTTGGGAGACCCAGTACTTC
CASNQNQGWETQYF
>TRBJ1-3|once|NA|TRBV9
TGTGCCAGCAGCGTAGGGGGAACAGCCACCTCTGGAAACACCATATATTTT
CASSVGGTATSGNTIYF
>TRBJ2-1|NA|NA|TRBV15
TGTGCCACCAGCACAGACCGCCTGTCCTACAATGAGCAGTTCTTC
CATSTDRLSYNEQFF
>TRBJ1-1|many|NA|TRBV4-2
TGTGCCAGCACTATATTTGACAGCCTGAACACTGAAGCTTTCTTT
CASTIFDSLNTEAFF
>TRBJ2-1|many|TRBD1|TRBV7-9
TGTGCCAGCAGCTTCCGGGACAGGGACAATGAGCAGTTCTTC
CASSFRDRDNEQFF
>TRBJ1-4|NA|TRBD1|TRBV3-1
TGTGCCAGCAGCTTGGGACAGGGCCGAAATGAAAAACTGTTTTTT
CASSLGQGRNEKLFF
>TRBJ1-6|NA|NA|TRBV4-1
TGCGCCAGCAGCCAAGCTGCGGGGAGGTATGGAAAGGCCTCACCCCTCCACTTT
CASSQAAGRYGKASPLHF
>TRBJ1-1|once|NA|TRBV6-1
TGTGCCGCCACCTCCGGGACAAGTAACACTGAAGCTTTCTTT
CAATSGTSNTEAFF
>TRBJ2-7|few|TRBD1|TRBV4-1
TGCGCCAGCAGCCAACTCCGAACCGGGACAGGGTCTGACGTTCCCTACGAGCAGTACTTC
CASSQLRTGTGSDVPYEQYF
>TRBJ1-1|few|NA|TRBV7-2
TGTGCCAGCAGCGAAGGAGGGCCACTTGGCACTGAAGCTTTCTTT
CASSEGGPLGTEAFF
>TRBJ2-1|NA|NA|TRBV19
TGTGCCAGTAGTAGCGGACAGAATCCTTATAACAATGAGCAGTTCTTC
CASSSGQNPYNNEQFF
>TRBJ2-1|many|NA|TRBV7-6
TGTGCCAGCAGCTTAGAGGGGCCCGGGGGCTCCAACAATGAGCAGTTCTTC
CASSLEGPGGSNNEQFF
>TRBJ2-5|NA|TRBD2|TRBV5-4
TGTGCCAGCAGCTTGGGAGCGGGGAACCAAGAGACCCAGTACTTC
CASSLGAGNQETQYF
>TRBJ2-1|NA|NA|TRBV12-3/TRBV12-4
TGTGCCAGCAGTGGTCAGATTGAGCAGTTCTTC
CASSGQIEQFF
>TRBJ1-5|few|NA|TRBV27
TGTGCCAGCAGTTACTTTCAAGGAAATCAGCCCCAGCATTTT
CASSYFQGNQPQHF
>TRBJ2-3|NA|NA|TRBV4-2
TGTGCCAGCAGCCCCCAGGCAGGGGAGAGCACAGATACGCAGTATTTT
CASSPQAGESTDTQYF
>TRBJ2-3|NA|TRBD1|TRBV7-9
TGTGCCAGCAGCCGATCCGGGACAGGGGGCGCCGATGAATATCCTAGCACAGATACGCAGTATTTT
CASSRSGTGGADEYPSTDTQYF
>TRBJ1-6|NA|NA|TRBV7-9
TGTGCCAGCAGCTTAGGTTTCTCGGGGAAGGGTTCACCCCTCCACTTT
CASSLGFSGKGSPLHF
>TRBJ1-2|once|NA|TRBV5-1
TGCGCCAGCAGCCCGGACAAGGGCTACACCTTC
CASSPDKGYTF
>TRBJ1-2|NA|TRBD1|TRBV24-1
TGTGCCACCAGTGATCGTGACAGGGGTGGCGGCTACACCTTC
CATSDRDRGGGYTF
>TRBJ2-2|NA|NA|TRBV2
TGTGCCAGCAGTGAAGGAGTAGGAGCCGGGGAGCTGTTTTTT
CASSEGVGAGELFF
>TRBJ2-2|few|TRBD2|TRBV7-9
TGTGCCAGCAGCTCCCGAGCCCGTAGCGGGGGATACACCGGGGAGCTGTTTTTT
CASSSRARSGGYTGELFF
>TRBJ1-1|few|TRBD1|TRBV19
TGTGCCAGTGGCAGGGGGCCGAACACTGAAGCTTTCTTT
CASGRGPNTEAFF
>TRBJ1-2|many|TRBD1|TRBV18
TGTGCCAGCTCACCAAGGGACAGGGTTCATGGCTACACCTTC
CASSPRDRVHGYTF
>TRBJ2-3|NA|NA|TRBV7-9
TGTGCCAGCAGCTTAGGCCTGTCGGGCACAGATACGCAGTATTTT
CASSLGLSGTDTQYF
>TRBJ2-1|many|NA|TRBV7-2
TGTGCCAGCAGCTCCACTCCTTATGGGGAACTTACCTACAATGAGCAGTTCTTC
CASSSTPYGELTYNEQFF
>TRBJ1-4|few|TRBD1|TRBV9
TGTGCCAGCAGCGGAGTACCGGGACAGGGTGGAAGTACTAATGAAAAACTGTTTTTT
CASSGVPGQGGSTNEKLFF
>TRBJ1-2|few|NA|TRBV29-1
TGCAGCGTTGAAGGCTACCCGGGCTACACCTTC
CSVEGYPGYTF
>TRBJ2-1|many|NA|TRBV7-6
TGTGCCAGCAGCCCAGGTATATCCTACAATGAGCAGTTCTTC
CASSPGISYNEQFF
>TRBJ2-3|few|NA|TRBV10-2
TGCGCCAGCAGTGAGTTTGGAGAGGGGCCAGATACGCAGTATTTT
CASSEFGEGPDTQYF
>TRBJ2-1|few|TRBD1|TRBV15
TGTGCCACCAGCAGAGATAGGGGGCTGGGCAATGAGCAGTTCTTC
CATSRDRGLGNEQFF
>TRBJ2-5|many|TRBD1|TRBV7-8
TGTGCCAGCAGCTACCACCGGGACAGGGGCCGGGAGACCCAGTACTTC
CASSYHRDRGRETQYF
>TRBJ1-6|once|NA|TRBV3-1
TGTGCCAGCAGCCAGACAGGCGTTTATAATTCACCCCTCCACTTT
CASSQTGVYNSPLHF